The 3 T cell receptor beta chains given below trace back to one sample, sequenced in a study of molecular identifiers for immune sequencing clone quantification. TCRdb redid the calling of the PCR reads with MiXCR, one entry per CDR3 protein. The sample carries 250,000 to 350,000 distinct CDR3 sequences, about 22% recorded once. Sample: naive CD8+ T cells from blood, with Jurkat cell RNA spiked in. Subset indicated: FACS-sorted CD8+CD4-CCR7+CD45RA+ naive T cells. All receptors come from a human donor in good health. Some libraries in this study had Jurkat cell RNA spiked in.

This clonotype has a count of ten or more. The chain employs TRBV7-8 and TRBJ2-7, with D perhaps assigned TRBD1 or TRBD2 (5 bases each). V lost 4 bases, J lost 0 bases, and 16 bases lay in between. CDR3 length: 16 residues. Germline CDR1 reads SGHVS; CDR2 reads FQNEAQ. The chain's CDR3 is CASSYDPGRTSYEQYF. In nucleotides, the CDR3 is TGTGCCAGCAGCTATGACCCGGGACGGACCTCCTACGAGCAGTACTTC.

CDR3 in DNA: TGTGCCAGCAGTCTACCACTAGCTGCTAAGAACGAGCAGTACTTC. Its protein product is CASSLPLAAKNEQYF. The chain employs TRBV12-3 or TRBV12-4 and TRBJ2-7; TRBD2 might be the D (6 bases). CDR3 size: 15 residues. V gave up 5 bases and J gave up 5 bases, with 19 bases separating them.

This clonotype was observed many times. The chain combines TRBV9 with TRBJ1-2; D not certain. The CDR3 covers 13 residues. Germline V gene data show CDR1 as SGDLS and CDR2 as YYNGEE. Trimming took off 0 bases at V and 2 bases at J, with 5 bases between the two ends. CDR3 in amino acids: CASSVATNYGYTF. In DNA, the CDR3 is TGTGCCAGCAGCGTAGCCACCAACTATGGCTACACCTTC. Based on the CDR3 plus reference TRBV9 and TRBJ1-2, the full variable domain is DSGVTQTPKHLITATGQRVTLRCSPRSGDLSVYWYQQSLDQGLQFLIQYYNGEERAKGNILERFSAQQFPDLHSELNLSSLELGDSALYFCASSVATNYGYTFGSGTRLTVV.